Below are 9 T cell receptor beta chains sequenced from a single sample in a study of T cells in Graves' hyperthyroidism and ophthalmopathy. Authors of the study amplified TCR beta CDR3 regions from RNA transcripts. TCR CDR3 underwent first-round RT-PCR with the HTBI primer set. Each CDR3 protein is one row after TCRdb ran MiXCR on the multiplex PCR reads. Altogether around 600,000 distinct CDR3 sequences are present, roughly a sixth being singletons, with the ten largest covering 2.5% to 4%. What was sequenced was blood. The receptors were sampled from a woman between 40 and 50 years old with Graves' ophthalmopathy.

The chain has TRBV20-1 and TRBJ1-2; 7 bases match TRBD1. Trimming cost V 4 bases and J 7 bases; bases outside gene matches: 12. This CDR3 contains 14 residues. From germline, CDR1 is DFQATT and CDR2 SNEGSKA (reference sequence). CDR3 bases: TGCAGTGCTATACGAACAACAGGGGTCGGTGGCTACACCTTC. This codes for CSAIRTTGVGGYTF.

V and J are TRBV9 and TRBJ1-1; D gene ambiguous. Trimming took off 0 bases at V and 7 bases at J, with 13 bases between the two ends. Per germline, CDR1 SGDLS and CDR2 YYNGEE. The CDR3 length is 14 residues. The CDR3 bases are TGTGCCAGCAGCGTAGATGGGGATTTGGATGAAGCTTTCTTT. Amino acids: CASSVDGDLDEAFF.

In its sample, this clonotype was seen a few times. The chain's CDR3 is CASSSRRGVESGNTIYF. CDR3 nucleotides: TGTGCCAGCAGTAGCCGACGCGGGGTAGAATCTGGAAACACCATATATTTT. V usage is TRBV6-1 and J usage is TRBJ1-3; no clear D gene. In germline, CDR1 is MNHNS, CDR2 SASEGT. This CDR3 contains 17 residues. Between the trimmed V and J ends, which lost 5 bases and 1 base, there was a span of 18 bases.

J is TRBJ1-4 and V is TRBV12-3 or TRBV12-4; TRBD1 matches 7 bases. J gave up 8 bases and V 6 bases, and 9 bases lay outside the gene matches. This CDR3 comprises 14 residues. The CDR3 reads CASSSTGRDEKLFF. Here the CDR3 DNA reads TGTGCCAGCAGCTCGACAGGGAGAGACGAAAAACTGTTTTTT.

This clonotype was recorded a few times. CDR3 amino acids: CASSHPTAVTHEQFF. The CDR3 bases are TGCGCCAGCAGCCACCCTACCGCGGTCACGCATGAGCAGTTCTTC. The rearrangement joins TRBV4-1 to TRBJ2-1; no clear D gene. Looked up from germline, CDR1 is MGHRA and CDR2 is YSYEKL. The CDR3 has 15 residues. V lost 3 bases, J lost 8 bases, and 17 bases lay in between.

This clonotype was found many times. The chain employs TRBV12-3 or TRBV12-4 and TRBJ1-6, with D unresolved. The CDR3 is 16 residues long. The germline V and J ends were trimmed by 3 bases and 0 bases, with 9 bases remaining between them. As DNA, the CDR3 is TGTGCCAGCAGTTTTCCTCAAGGCTCCTATAATTCACCCCTCCACTTT. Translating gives CASSFPQGSYNSPLHF.

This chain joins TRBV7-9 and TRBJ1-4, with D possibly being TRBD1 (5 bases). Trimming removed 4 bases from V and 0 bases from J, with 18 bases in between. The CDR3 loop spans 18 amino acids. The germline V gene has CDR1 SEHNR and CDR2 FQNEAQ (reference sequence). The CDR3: CASSSPSPGKSTNEKLFF. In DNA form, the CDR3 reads TGTGCCAGCAGCTCCCCCTCTCCAGGGAAGTCAACTAATGAAAAACTGTTTTTT.

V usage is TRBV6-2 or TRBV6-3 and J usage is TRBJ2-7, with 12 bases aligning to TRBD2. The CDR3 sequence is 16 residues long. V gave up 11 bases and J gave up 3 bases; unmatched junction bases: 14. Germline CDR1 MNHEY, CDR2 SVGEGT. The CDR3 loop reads CASEASGRGSVYEQYF. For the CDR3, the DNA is TGTGCCTCGGAGGCTAGCGGGAGGGGGAGTGTCTACGAGCAGTACTTC.

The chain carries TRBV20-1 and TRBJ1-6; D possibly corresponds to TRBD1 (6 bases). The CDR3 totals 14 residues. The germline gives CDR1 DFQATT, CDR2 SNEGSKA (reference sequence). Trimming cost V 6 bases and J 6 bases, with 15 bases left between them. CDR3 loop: CSANTADSNSPLHF. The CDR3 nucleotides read TGCAGTGCGAACACCGCGGACAGTAATTCACCCCTCCACTTT.